This TCR beta chain came from a study of Ad26.COV2.S vaccination and SARS-CoV-2 variants. Libraries were prepared by immunoSEQ multiplex PCR; TCRdb keeps only in-frame clonotypes and omits some of them. Here the sample spans roughly 500,000 clones, roughly 85% being singletons. Study-wide findings and caveats: Placebo and vaccine recipients had non-spike TCR breadth that was similar.

The treatment is: approximately 18 received Ad26.COV2.S at low or high dose, single or two shots; 5 received placebo; per-sample allocation not given. The samples date from day 63 after the first vaccine or placebo injection. Comments on this clone: The antigen is unknown.

The CDR3 spans 16 residues. The V segment lost 0 bases and the J segment 1 base; nucleotides outside the gene matches: 3. Germline V gene data show CDR1 as ENHRY and CDR2 as SYGVKD. This chain uses TRBV10-3 with TRBJ2-3; 8 bases align to TRBD1. The sequence came from a person between 18 and 65 years old who received the Ad26.COV2.S COVID-19 vaccine or a placebo. The sequencing used peripheral blood, collected in a trial of Ad26.COV2.S vaccine versus placebo. The CDR3 region is CAISESGQGGTDTQYF. The CDR3 DNA follows: TGTGCCATCAGTGAGTCCGGACAGGGTGGCACAGATACGCAGTATTTT.